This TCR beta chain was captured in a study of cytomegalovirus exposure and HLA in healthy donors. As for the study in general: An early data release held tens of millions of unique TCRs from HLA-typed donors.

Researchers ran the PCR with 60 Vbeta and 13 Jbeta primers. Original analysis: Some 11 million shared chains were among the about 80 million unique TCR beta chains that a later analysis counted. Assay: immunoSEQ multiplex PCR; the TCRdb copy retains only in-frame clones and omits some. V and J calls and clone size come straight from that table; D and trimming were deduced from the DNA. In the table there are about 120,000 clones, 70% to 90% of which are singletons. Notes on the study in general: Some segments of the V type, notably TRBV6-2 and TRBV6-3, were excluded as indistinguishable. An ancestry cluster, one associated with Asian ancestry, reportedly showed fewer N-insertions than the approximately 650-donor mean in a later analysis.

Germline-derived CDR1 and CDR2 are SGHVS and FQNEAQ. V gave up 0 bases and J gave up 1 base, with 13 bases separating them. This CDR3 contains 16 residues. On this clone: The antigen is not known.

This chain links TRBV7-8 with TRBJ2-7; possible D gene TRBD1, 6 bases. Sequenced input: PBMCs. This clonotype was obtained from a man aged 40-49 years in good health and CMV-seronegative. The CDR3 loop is CASSLAEQGPSYEQYF. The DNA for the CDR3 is TGTGCCAGCAGCTTAGCAGAACAGGGTCCGTCCTACGAGCAGTACTTC.